This entry lists 18 T cell receptor beta chains sequenced from one sample in a study of Ad26.COV2.S vaccination and SARS-CoV-2 variants. Treatment denoted: around 19 received Ad26.COV2.S at low or high dose, single or two shots; a few received placebo; per-sample allocation not given. Sampling occurred on day 63 after the first vaccine or placebo injection. Generated by immunoSEQ multiplex PCR, the TCRdb table keeps only in-frame clones and is missing some. This table has about 350,000 clones, 80% to 90% appearing once. Material: peripheral blood, obtained in a trial of Ad26.COV2.S vaccine versus placebo. These receptor sequences come from a person between 18 and 59 years old who received the Ad26.COV2.S COVID-19 vaccine or a placebo.

The rearrangement links TRBV2 to TRBJ2-3; TRBD1 might be the D (6 bases). CDR1 is SNHLY and CDR2 is FYNNEI in the germline V gene. The CDR3 has 15 residues. V lost 3 bases and J lost 4, with 14 bases in between. Here the CDR3 DNA reads TGTGCCAGCAGTGACTTTGACAGGATGGCAGATACGCAGTATTTT. It specifies CASSDFDRMADTQYF.

The chain uses TRBV12-3 or TRBV12-4 and TRBJ1-2; D not resolved. V dropped 3 bases and J dropped 4 bases, with 9 bases sitting between them. The CDR3 loop spans 13 amino acids. Here the CDR3 reads CASSFQAGYGYTF. The CDR3 region has the DNA TGTGCCAGCAGTTTCCAGGCCGGCTATGGCTACACCTTC.

The V gene is TRBV16, the J gene TRBJ2-1, with D possibly being TRBD2 (6 bases). From germline, CDR1 is KGHSY and CDR2 FQNENV. CDR3 length: 14 amino acids. V shed 2 bases and J shed 10 bases, with 15 bases lying between them. CDR3 protein: CASSQPRETGEQFF. The CDR3 DNA sequence: TGTGCCAGCAGCCAACCCCGGGAGACGGGGGAGCAGTTCTTC.

V usage is TRBV7-2 and J usage is TRBJ2-7; D possibly corresponds to TRBD2 (5 bases). With 4 bases removed from V and 3 bases from J, the gap between germline ends came to 13 bases. The CDR3 length is 14 residues. The germline gives CDR1 SGHTA, CDR2 FQGNSA. For the CDR3, the DNA is TGTGCCAGCAGCTCGGACTTTTTTAACTACGAGCAGTACTTC. The encoded protein is CASSSDFFNYEQYF.

This chain joins TRBV10-3 and TRBJ2-7, with D perhaps TRBD1 (5 bases). The CDR3 contains 13 residues. From germline, CDR1 is ENHRY and CDR2 SYGVKD. With 2 bases removed from V and 5 bases from J, the gap between germline ends came to 10 bases. The CDR3 reads CAISEADSNEQYF. The CDR3 region has the DNA TGTGCCATCAGTGAGGCCGACAGCAACGAGCAGTACTTC.

V gene TRBV5-1 combines with J gene TRBJ2-5; D unresolved. The CDR3 extends over 13 amino acids. V dropped 0 bases and J dropped 9 bases, with 12 bases sitting between them. Germline CDR1 is SGHRS and CDR2 is YFSETQ. CDR3 bases: TGCGCCAGCAGCTTGGCCCGGCTTGAGGCCCAGTACTTC. This translates into CASSLARLEAQYF. Based on the CDR3 plus reference TRBV5-1 and TRBJ2-5, the full variable domain is KAGVTQTPRYLIKTRGQQVTLSCSPISGHRSVSWYQQTPGQGLQFLFEYFSETQRNKGNFPGRFSGRQFSNSRSEMNVSTLELGDSALYLCASSLARLEAQYFGPGTRLLVL.

This chain joins TRBV11-2 and TRBJ1-2; 11 bases match TRBD1. Per the germline V gene, CDR1 is SGHAT and CDR2 is FQNNGV. With 7 bases clipped from V and 7 bases from J, the junction kept 8 bases outside the gene matches. This CDR3 is 14 amino acids long. The CDR3: CASKRTGGGGGYTF. DNA of the CDR3: TGTGCCAGCAAACGGACAGGGGGCGGAGGTGGCTACACCTTC.

The chain couples TRBV5-1 to TRBJ1-3; D perhaps matches TRBD1 (6 bases). Deletions cut 5 bases from V and 0 bases from J, with 12 bases between. Germline CDR1 reads SGHRS; CDR2 reads YFSETQ. This CDR3 comprises 15 residues. CDR3 in amino acids: CASRQDRPSGNTIYF. For the CDR3, the DNA is TGCGCCAGCAGACAAGACAGGCCCTCTGGAAACACCATATATTTT.

This chain uses TRBV7-6 with TRBJ2-7; 12 bases agree with TRBD2. V lost 5 bases, J lost 2 bases, and 7 bases stayed unmatched. Germline assignment: CDR1 SGHVS and CDR2 FNYEAQ. The CDR3 spans 16 residues. The CDR3 spells CASSLRTSGVTYEQYF. In DNA form, the CDR3 reads TGTGCCAGCAGCCTGCGGACTAGCGGGGTGACCTACGAGCAGTACTTC.

In its sample, this clone was seen once. This chain uses TRBV5-1 with TRBJ2-7; D ambiguous. Deletions cut 0 bases from V and 6 bases from J, with 16 bases between. CDR3 length equals 15 residues. The germline CDR1 and CDR2 sequences are SGHRS and YFSETQ. In DNA, the CDR3 is TGCGCCAGCAGCTTGGCCGAGAGACACCCGATCGAGCAGTACTTC. This encodes CASSLAERHPIEQYF.

This chain connects TRBV29-1 to TRBJ2-4; 8 nucleotides match TRBD2. V lost 4 bases to trimming and J lost 1 base; unmatched junction nucleotides: 0. This CDR3 is 13 amino acids long. In germline, CDR1 is SQVTM, CDR2 ANQGSEA. CDR3 nucleotides: TGCAGCGTTGGCGGGAGGGCCAAAAACATTCAGTACTTC. It is translated as CSVGGRAKNIQYF.

This clone was seen repeatedly, ten times or more. Other DNA sequences of this sample code for an identical CDR3. V usage is TRBV4-3 and J usage is TRBJ1-2; a possible D gene is TRBD1 (6 bases). The CDR3 is made up of 15 amino acids. Trimming took 0 bases from V and 6 from J, leaving 14 bases between them. Looked up from germline, CDR1 is LGHNA and CDR2 is YSLEER. The CDR3 spells CASSQETGPGDGYTF. The CDR3 DNA reads as TGCGCCAGCAGCCAAGAAACAGGGCCGGGGGATGGCTACACCTTC.

The chain links TRBV6-6 to TRBJ2-7; a possible D gene is TRBD1 (5 bases). V was clipped by 2 bases and J by 1 base, with 9 bases between them. Germline V lookup: CDR1 MNHNY, CDR2 SVGAGI (reference sequence). There are 14 residues in the CDR3. The CDR3 here is CASSYGARSYEQYF. CDR3 in DNA: TGTGCCAGCAGTTACGGGGCCCGATCCTACGAGCAGTACTTC.

The V call is TRBV19, the J call TRBJ2-3; D might be TRBD2 (7 bases). V dropped 3 bases and J dropped 6 bases, with 19 bases sitting between them. This CDR3 comprises 16 residues. Germline-derived CDR1 and CDR2 are LNHDA and SQIVND (reference sequence). This CDR3 is CASSIPRGGGRDTQYF. CDR3 sequence (DNA): TGTGCCAGTAGTATCCCCCGGGGAGGGGGAAGGGATACGCAGTATTTT.

This clone has more than one count but fewer than ten. This chain connects TRBV2 to TRBJ1-6; D is possibly TRBD1 (5 bases). The CDR3 has 13 amino acids. Trimming cost V 6 bases and J 9 bases, with 12 bases left between them. Germline V gene lookup returns CDR1 SNHLY and CDR2 FYNNEI. This CDR3 is CASSRDAGSPLHF. In nucleotides, the CDR3 is TGTGCCAGCAGCCGGGACGCCGGTTCACCCCTCCACTTT.

CDR3 protein: CASSQTQLSYNEQFF. The DNA for the CDR3 is TGTGCCAGCAGCCAAACGCAACTCTCCTACAATGAGCAGTTCTTC. This chain joins TRBV3-1 (or the pseudogene TRBV3-2) and TRBJ2-1; D remains ambiguous. The CDR3 has 15 residues. CDR1 and CDR2 (germline): LGHDT, YNNKEL (reference sequence). Trimming pared 2 bases from V and 0 bases from J, leaving 8 bases between.

The genes are TRBV7-9 and TRBJ1-3; D not certain. The CDR3 runs 14 residues. Germline CDR1 is SEHNR and CDR2 is FQNEAQ (reference sequence). The V and J ends lost 3 bases and 0 bases respectively, with 6 bases between them. The CDR3 DNA reads as TGTGCCAGCAGCTTCACGGACTCTGGAAACACCATATATTTT. Its translation: CASSFTDSGNTIYF.

The rearrangement joins TRBV6-2 or TRBV6-3 to TRBJ2-2; D is uncertain. Between the trimmed V and J ends, which lost 2 bases and 13 bases, there was a span of 8 bases. This CDR3 has 11 amino acids. CDR1 and CDR2 from the germline V gene are MNHEY and SVGEGT. CDR3 protein: CASSYQTRLFF. For the CDR3, the DNA is TGTGCCAGCAGTTACCAGACCCGGCTGTTTTTT.